There are many counts of the clone carrying this T cell receptor beta chain. The target antigen is unknown. The junction does not match germline at one end; this may be a read error. This sample stems from a study of blood T cells in healthy people across ages. Study overall: Every two T cells gave about one barcoded beta molecule via template switching. Regarding the study as a whole: The authors considered diversity estimates from one million T cells to be underestimates.

Germline CDR1 is SGHRS and CDR2 is YFSETQ. This CDR3 region has 14 residues. PCR was performed a second time for roughly 7 to 11 cycles using a sample-barcoded 5' primer and a J-beta primer mix. Each cDNA molecule received a tag from a template-switch adaptor that had 12 random nucleotides. TCRdb analysed the 5' RACE reads with MiXCR anew, one entry per CDR3 protein. The repertoire holds approximately 800,000 distinct CDR3 sequences, with about 48% as singletons. This chain joins TRBV5-1 and TRBJ1-2; TRBD1 matches 7 bases. Sequenced material: blood. This receptor was identified in a man older than 75 in good health. CDR3 bases: TGTGCCAGCAGTCCCGGGACAGCGAACTATGGCTACACCTTC. This translates into CASSPGTANYGYTF.